This TCR beta chain derives from a study of T cell changes during pregnancy in multiple sclerosis (dated by TCRdb to between 2018 and 2020). Study-level background: The study looked at changes in the T cell repertoire across pregnancy in women with multiple sclerosis.

CDR1 ENHRY and CDR2 SYGVKD are derived from the germline V gene. Germline trimming: 10 bases from V, 9 bases from J; junction bases outside gene matches: 6. The CDR3 sequence holds 12 residues, the cysteine and phenylalanine included. Only the CDR3 part of the read is kept: 36 bases, read in frame from the first base. About this clone: It lacks a known antigen. Qualities for individual bases were not recorded, and no much larger clone is one base off.

The method behind the library was the immunoSEQ multiplex PCR assay. TCRdb provides this immuneACCESS table in a form limited to in-frame rearrangements. Some clones are lacking; in checked studies, under half of them reflect an unresolved V gene, and why the rest are absent is not known. The sample records tens of thousands of clones, around nine tenths of which are singletons. The ten top clones hold 0.35% to 0.4% of the sample. This material consisted of CD4+ T cells from peripheral blood mononuclear cells, taken before pregnancy. The chain links TRBV10-3 with TRBJ2-1; the junction holds 10 bases that match TRBD1. The origin of this receptor is a female donor with multiple sclerosis, enrolled in a pregnancy study. The DNA reads TGTGCCACGACCGGACAGGGGGTTGAGCAGTTCTTC. The resulting protein is CATTGQGVEQFF.